The present T cell receptor beta chain was sequenced within a study of control samples from healthy donors and cancer patients. Produced via immunoSEQ multiplex PCR; TCRdb's table is partial and in-frame only. The sample records around 110,000 clones, more than 75% being singletons. This clone was seen a single time. The V gene lost 3 bases and the J gene lost 0 bases, with 9 bases spanning the gap. Germline V CDR1 and CDR2: SGDLS, YYNGEE. The CDR3 has 15 amino acids. The sequence derives from a woman aged 70-85 years in good health. V gene TRBV9 combines with J gene TRBJ2-2; D gene unclear. The source material was blood. The chain's CDR3 is CASSEFSTNTGELFF. CDR3 nucleotide sequence: TGTGCCAGCAGCGAATTCAGTACGAACACCGGGGAGCTGTTTTTT. The full variable domain, with the rest looked up from reference TRBV9 and TRBJ2-2, is DSGVTQTPKHLITATGQRVTLRCSPRSGDLSVYWYQQSLDQGLQFLIQYYNGEERAKGNILERFSAQQFPDLHSELNLSSLELGDSALYFCASSEFSTNTGELFFGEGSRLTVL.